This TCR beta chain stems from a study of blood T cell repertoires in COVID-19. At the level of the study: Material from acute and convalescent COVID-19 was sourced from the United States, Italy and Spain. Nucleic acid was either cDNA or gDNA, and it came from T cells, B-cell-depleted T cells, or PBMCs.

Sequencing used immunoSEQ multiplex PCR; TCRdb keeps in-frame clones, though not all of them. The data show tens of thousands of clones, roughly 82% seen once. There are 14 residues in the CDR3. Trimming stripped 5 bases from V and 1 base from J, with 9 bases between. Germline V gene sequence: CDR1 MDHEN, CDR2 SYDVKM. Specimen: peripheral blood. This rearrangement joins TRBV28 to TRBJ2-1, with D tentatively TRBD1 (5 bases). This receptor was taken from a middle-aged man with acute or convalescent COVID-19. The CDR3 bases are TGTGCCAGCAGTACGGACACATCCTACAATGAGCAGTTCTTC. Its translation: CASSTDTSYNEQFF.